This entry lists 22 T cell receptor beta chains sequenced from one sample in a study of human T cells and chemical hapten exposure (dated by TCRdb to the early 2020s). The time point label of this sample denotes: patch test 1, 2 weeks after DPC sensitization. Explained via the paper, the treatment or condition label denotes: therapeutic diphenylcyclopropenone sensitization with weekly scalp DPC. Receptor amplification or capture employed RACE. Instrument on record: NextSeq 500. TCRdb redid the processing of the public reads, applying fastp at Q25 and MiXCR, and retained in-frame beta chains. Rows matching on CDR3 protein sequence are summarized as one entry with the most common DNA and genes. The table for this sample lists 95,000 to 150,000 distinct CDR3 sequences; roughly an eighth of them were counted only once. Of the sample, 0.92% is held by the ten largest clones. Sequencing used whole blood, obtained in connection with sensitization to the hapten diphenylcyclopropenone (DPC). These receptors were taken from a man aged 18 to 35 with alopecia areata. Some clones in this sample may be carry-over from other donors' samples.

There are many counts of this clonotype. The chain joins TRBV18 to TRBJ2-1, with a possible D match to TRBD2 (6 bases). Germline values: CDR1 KGHSH, CDR2 LQKENI. The length of the CDR3 is 13 residues. V lost 1 base and J 10 bases, leaving 11 bases between the germline ends. The CDR3 loop reads CASSPREEMEQFF. The CDR3 DNA reads TGTGCCAGCTCACCACGGGAGGAAATGGAGCAGTTCTTC. Full variable domain (outside the CDR3, taken from reference TRBV18 and TRBJ2-1): NAGVMQNPRHLVRRRGQEARLRCSPMKGHSHVYWYRQLPEEGLKFMVYLQKENIIDESGMPKERFSAEFPKEGPSILRIQQVVRGDSAAYFCASSPREEMEQFFGPGTRLTVL.

This clonotype was observed at least ten times. The chain links TRBV27 to TRBJ1-2; tentative D call: TRBD1 (5 bases). Germline-derived CDR1 and CDR2 are MNHEY and SMNVEV (reference sequence). The V and J ends lost 6 bases and 1 base respectively, with 12 bases between them. The CDR3 is made up of 14 amino acids. This chain's CDR3 is CASRRGTVNYGYTF. The CDR3 region has the DNA TGTGCCAGCAGACGAGGGACGGTTAACTATGGCTACACCTTC.

Only a few counts were recorded for this clonotype. This rearrangement joins TRBV11-2 to TRBJ1-1, with a weak D call TRBD1 (5 bases). Germline CDR1 is SGHAT and CDR2 is FQNNGV. The length of the CDR3 is 16 residues. V lost 5 bases to trimming and J lost 1 base, with 17 bases between them. The CDR3 DNA is TGTGCCAGCAGCAACGCACCTCGGACACCGAACACTGAAGCTTTCTTT. Its translation is CASSNAPRTPNTEAFF.

This clonotype was counted between two and nine times. The chain is built from TRBV2 and TRBJ1-5, with D perhaps TRBD1 (6 bases). Germline V gene data show CDR1 as SNHLY and CDR2 as FYNNEI. V dropped 2 bases and J dropped 7 bases, with 12 bases sitting between them. There are 14 residues in the CDR3. CDR3 residues: CASSELWGRQPQHF. CDR3 DNA: TGTGCCAGCAGTGAACTCTGGGGGCGGCAGCCCCAGCATTTT.

The CDR3 sequence is CASSHYRVSSYNSPLHF. As DNA, the CDR3 is TGTGCCAGCAGTCACTACAGGGTGAGCTCCTATAATTCACCCCTCCACTTT. The chain employs TRBV6-2 or TRBV6-3 and TRBJ1-6; possible D gene TRBD1, 6 bases. The CDR3 sequence is 17 residues long. The V end was cut by 5 bases, the J end by 0 bases, with 14 bases between. From germline, CDR1 is MNHEY and CDR2 SVGEGT.

This sequence joins TRBV5-8 and TRBJ1-5, with D perhaps TRBD1 (5 bases). Trimming stripped 2 bases from V and 9 bases from J, with 15 bases between. The CDR3 runs to 14 residues. CDR1 is SGHTS, CDR2 YDEGEE, per germline. The CDR3 nucleotides read TGTGCCAGCAGCTTCCAGGGCCTCGGGGTGCCCCAGCATTTT. Its translation: CASSFQGLGVPQHF.

This clonotype was observed a few times. V usage is TRBV11-2 and J usage is TRBJ2-1, with no clear D. V was clipped by 2 bases and J by 6 bases, with 11 bases between them. Germline V CDR1 and CDR2: SGHAT, FQNNGV. The CDR3 extends over 14 amino acids. The CDR3 nucleotides are TGTGCCAGCAGCTTACAACACGCGGCCAATGAGCAGTTCTTC. Translation: CASSLQHAANEQFF.

This clonotype was picked up many times. The J gene is TRBJ2-2, the V gene TRBV12-3 or TRBV12-4, with TRBD1 matching 7 bases. V lost 6 bases to trimming and J lost 3 bases; unmatched junction nucleotides: 7. This CDR3 has 15 residues. CDR3 sequence: CASSPRTGDTGELFF. CDR3 DNA: TGTGCCAGCAGCCCTCGGACAGGTGACACCGGGGAGCTGTTTTTT.

The rearrangement joins TRBV18 to TRBJ1-1; 11 bases are a match to TRBD1. The germline gives CDR1 KGHSH, CDR2 LQKENI. V shed 0 bases and J 5 bases; nucleotides not matched to a gene: 14. The CDR3 has 19 residues. CDR3 sequence reads: CASSPPSVWGQGDFTEAFF. CDR3 sequence (DNA): TGTGCCAGCTCACCACCCTCGGTATGGGGACAGGGGGATTTTACTGAAGCTTTCTTT.

The sample holds a few counts of this clonotype. This rearrangement joins TRBV7-9 to TRBJ2-1; D may match TRBD1 or TRBD2 (5 bases each). Germline loops: CDR1 SEHNR, CDR2 FQNEAQ (reference sequence). V was pared by 5 bases and J by 1 base, with 18 bases between. The CDR3 is 17 amino acids. The CDR3 bases are TGTGCCAGCAGCAAGCTTCAGGGACGAGAGTCCTACAATGAGCAGTTCTTC. Translated: CASSKLQGRESYNEQFF.

This clonotype has more than one count but fewer than ten. V usage is TRBV12-3 or TRBV12-4 and J usage is TRBJ1-5; D unresolved. V lost 3 bases to trimming and J lost 3 bases, with 6 bases between them. The CDR3 length is 13 residues. CDR3 protein: CASSFRFNQPQHF. The CDR3 DNA follows: TGTGCCAGCAGTTTTCGGTTCAATCAGCCCCAGCATTTT.

This clonotype was seen more than once but under ten times. This chain connects TRBV20-1 to TRBJ2-3, with D possibly TRBD1 on 5 matching bases. Germline CDR1 and CDR2: DFQATT and SNEGSKA (reference sequence). This CDR3 is 15 amino acids long. V was clipped by 1 base and J by 0 bases, with 11 bases between them. The chain's CDR3 is CSARGPRASTDTQYF. DNA for the CDR3: TGCAGTGCTAGAGGCCCCAGGGCTAGCACAGATACGCAGTATTTT.

CDR3 protein: CASSLRRADYNEQFF. The CDR3 DNA reads TGTGCCAGCAGCTTGCGTAGGGCCGACTACAATGAGCAGTTCTTC. V usage is TRBV5-5 and J usage is TRBJ2-1; D unresolved. Germline V gene sequence: CDR1 SGHKS, CDR2 YYEKEE (reference sequence). The CDR3 is 15 amino acids. V lost 1 base and J 3 bases, leaving 11 bases between the germline ends.

This chain links TRBV28 with TRBJ1-5; D is ambiguous. Trimming removed 4 bases at V and 4 bases at J, with 8 bases between. Germline values: CDR1 MDHEN, CDR2 SYDVKM. The CDR3 runs 13 residues. Here the CDR3 DNA reads TGTGCCAGCAGTTATAGTGGGAATCAGCCCCAGCATTTT. It translates to CASSYSGNQPQHF.

This chain connects TRBV7-9 to TRBJ1-1, with D unresolved. Trimming removed 4 bases from V and 0 bases from J, with 9 bases in between. CDR1 and CDR2 from the germline V gene are SEHNR and FQNEAQ (reference sequence). The CDR3 runs 14 residues. CDR3 amino acids: CASSSSYLNTEAFF. DNA for the CDR3: TGTGCCAGCAGCTCCTCCTACCTGAACACTGAAGCTTTCTTT.

This clonotype was picked up a small number of times. The genes are TRBV12-3 or TRBV12-4 and TRBJ2-3, with 8 bases matching TRBD1. The CDR3 spans 15 residues. V dropped 5 bases and J dropped 0; count of bases not matched to a gene: 4. The CDR3 DNA sequence: TGTGCCAGCAGTCCCGGGACAGGCAGCACAGATACGCAGTATTTT. Translation: CASSPGTGSTDTQYF.

The J gene is TRBJ2-5, the V gene TRBV12-3 or TRBV12-4, with D tentatively TRBD2 (7 bases). This CDR3 has 13 amino acids. V was shortened by 7 bases and J by 4 bases, with 13 bases between the two germline ends. The CDR3 reads CASTLGGAETQYF. CDR3 bases: TGTGCCAGCACCCTAGGGGGGGCAGAGACCCAGTACTTC.

This clonotype turned up a few times. The chain joins TRBV7-8 to TRBJ2-1, with TRBD1 identical over 7 bases. This CDR3 comprises 14 residues. The germline V gene has CDR1 SGHVS and CDR2 FQNEAQ. V lost 8 bases and J lost 12; bases outside the gene matches: 16. CDR3 bases: TGTGCCAGCCGGCGAGACAGGGTTTTTTTCGGGCAGTTCTTC. It yields the protein CASRRDRVFFGQFF.

This clonotype was seen ten or more times. J is TRBJ2-5 and V is TRBV3-1; tentative D call: TRBD1 (6 bases). CDR3 length: 15 residues. Germline V gives CDR1 LGHDT, CDR2 YNNKEL (reference sequence). Trimming removed 3 bases at V and 2 bases at J, with 13 bases between. The CDR3, as DNA: TGTGCCAGCAGCCAGCAATGGGGGCAACAAGAGACCCAGTACTTC. Translation gives CASSQQWGQQETQYF.

This clonotype was detected ten times or more. The genes are TRBV28 and TRBJ2-7, with TRBD1 identical over 11 bases. Germline assignment: CDR1 MDHEN and CDR2 SYDVKM. Unmatched junction bases numbered 9, after V lost 5 bases and J lost 6 bases. This CDR3 has 15 residues. For the CDR3, the DNA is TGTGCCAGCAGTCCCCGAGGACAGGGGGCGGTCGAGCAGTACTTC. Translated, it gives CASSPRGQGAVEQYF.

This clonotype occurred a few times. The chain carries TRBV6-6 and TRBJ1-3; 7 bases are a match to TRBD1. Germline assignment: CDR1 MNHNY and CDR2 SVGAGI (reference sequence). V shed 6 bases and J 2 bases; nucleotides not matched to a gene: 4. The CDR3 length is 14 residues. CDR3 nucleotide sequence: TGTGCCAGCAGGTCCCAGGGGGCTGGAAACACCATATATTTT. Its translation: CASRSQGAGNTIYF.

This clonotype was observed a few times. The chain joins TRBV4-3 to TRBJ2-4; unclear D gene. Germline CDR1 and CDR2: LGHNA and YSLEER. The CDR3 has 15 amino acids. V dropped 3 bases and J dropped 5 bases, with 14 bases sitting between them. CDR3 amino acids: CASSHLLGRENIQYF. For the CDR3, the DNA is TGCGCCAGCAGCCACCTACTCGGACGGGAAAACATTCAGTACTTC.